The rows below give T cell receptor beta chains drawn from one sample of a study of blood T cell repertoires in COVID-19. Here immunoSEQ multiplex PCR was the method, and the copy in TCRdb shows in-frame clones only, minus some. The data contain some 130,000 clones, approximately 88% of them singletons. Sequences were obtained from peripheral blood. These receptors were taken from a man in his sixties with acute or convalescent COVID-19. The CDR3 runs from the conserved cysteine through the conserved F or W. D genes are given only for firm matches. Not all rows give a size; the values are once, few, many and, for expanded clones, a class.

TRBJ2-6,TRBV27,.,.,CASSSIRGSGANVLTF,TGTGCCAGCAGTTCAATCAGGGGCTCTGGGGCCAACGTCCTGACTTTC
TRBJ2-7,TRBV5-6,.,.,CASSLEGAYEQYF,TGTGCCAGCAGCTTGGAGGGGGCCTACGAGCAGTACTTC
TRBJ2-7,TRBV20-1,.,TRBD2,CSASRRESTYEQYF,TGCAGTGCTAGTAGGCGGGAGTCTACCTACGAGCAGTACTTC
TRBJ1-6,TRBV27,.,.,CASSLHGGPRESPLHF,TGTGCCAGCAGTTTACACGGGGGCCCGCGGGAGTCACCCCTCCACTTT
TRBJ2-4,TRBV5-8,.,TRBD2,CASSLGLAENIQYF,TGTGCCAGCAGCCTCGGACTAGCTGAAAACATTCAGTACTTC
TRBJ2-7,TRBV21-1,.,.,CASSPVTASYEQYF,TGTGCCAGCAGCCCCGTCACTGCCTCCTACGAGCAGTACTTC
TRBJ1-1,TRBV5-1,.,.,CASSLVLSGGGGTEAFF,TGCGCCAGCAGCTTGGTGTTATCCGGGGGAGGCGGCACTGAAGCTTTCTTT
TRBJ1-4,TRBV5-4,.,TRBD1,CASSRGTGDNEKLFF,TGTGCCAGCAGCCGTGGGACAGGGGATAATGAAAAACTGTTTTTT
TRBJ2-5,TRBV6-1,.,TRBD1,CASTRGGRETQYF,TGTGCCAGCACCCGAGGGGGCCGGGAGACCCAGTACTTC
TRBJ2-3,TRBV9,.,TRBD1,CASSLDRGTDTQYF,TGTGCCAGCAGCCTCGACAGGGGTACAGATACGCAGTATTTT
TRBJ2-7,TRBV3-1/TRBV3-2,.,.,CASSQFRTTYEQYF,TGTGCCAGCAGCCAATTTCGGACAACCTACGAGCAGTACTTC
TRBJ1-1,TRBV29-1,.,TRBD1,CSVPLTGLNTEAFF,TGCAGCGTTCCCCTGACAGGGCTGAACACTGAAGCTTTCTTT
TRBJ1-1,TRBV29-1,.,TRBD1,CSVGGGTGNTEAFF,TGCAGCGTTGGGGGCGGGACAGGGAACACTGAAGCTTTCTTT
TRBJ1-3,TRBV5-6,.,.,CASSSGFSGNTIYF,TGTGCCAGCAGCTCGGGGTTCTCTGGAAACACCATATATTTT
TRBJ1-2,TRBV21-1,few,.,CASKSWATGYGYTF,TGTGCCAGCAAATCGTGGGCGACAGGCTATGGCTACACCTTC
TRBJ2-3,TRBV24-1,.,.,CATSDLRTAGSSTDTQYF,TGTGCCACCAGTGATTTGCGGACAGCGGGATCTAGCACAGATACGCAGTATTTT
TRBJ1-5,TRBV6-1,.,.,CASSEIFKSGGSEPQHF,TGTGCCAGCAGTGAAATCTTTAAGAGTGGGGGGAGCGAGCCCCAGCATTTT
TRBJ1-1,TRBV5-1,.,.,CASSLGAGFTEAFF,TGCGCCAGCAGCTTGGGGGCAGGGTTCACTGAAGCTTTCTTT
TRBJ1-4,TRBV7-7,.,.,CASSLRLLTGTSNEKLFF,TGTGCCAGCAGCTTACGGCTGCTCACAGGGACATCTAATGAAAAACTGTTTTTT
TRBJ1-5,TRBV4-2,.,.,CASSQENRGNQPQHF,TGTGCCAGCAGCCAAGAAAACAGGGGCAATCAGCCCCAGCATTTT
TRBJ2-5,TRBV11-1,.,TRBD2,CASSLGLAQETQYF,TGTGCCAGCAGCTTGGGACTAGCGCAAGAGACCCAGTACTTC
TRBJ1-3,TRBV7-3,once,.,CASSLTGGQFSGNTIYF,TGTGCCAGCAGCTTAACAGGAGGCCAATTCTCTGGAAACACCATATATTTT
TRBJ1-6,TRBV14,medium-sized,TRBD1,CASSRARQGRHSPLHF,TGTGCCAGCAGCCGGGCACGACAGGGCAGGCATTCACCCCTCCACTTT
TRBJ2-7,TRBV5-1,once,TRBD2,CASSLPGLAGKSYEQYF,TGCGCCAGCAGCTTGCCTGGACTAGCGGGAAAGTCCTACGAGCAGTACTTC
TRBJ1-3,TRBV9,once,.,CASSTRPAGYSGNTIYF,TGTGCCAGCAGCACCCGCCCGGCGGGTTACTCTGGAAACACCATATATTTT
TRBJ2-3,TRBV6-4,few,TRBD2,CASSGTSGADTQYF,TGTGCCAGCAGTGGGACTAGCGGGGCAGATACGCAGTATTTT
TRBJ1-2,TRBV7-8,.,.,CASSLNRQPGYGYTF,TGTGCCAGCAGCTTGAATCGACAGCCTGGTTATGGCTACACCTTC
TRBJ1-1,TRBV11-2,.,.,CASSLLVRVPNTEAFF,TGTGCCAGCAGCTTATTGGTCAGGGTTCCAAACACTGAAGCTTTCTTT
TRBJ1-5,TRBV7-6,.,.,CASSLAGGNQPQHF,TGTGCCAGCAGCTTAGCAGGGGGCAATCAGCCCCAGCATTTT
TRBJ2-2,TRBV19,.,TRBD1,CASNSGTGVNTGELFF,TGTGCCAGTAACTCCGGGACAGGGGTTAACACCGGGGAGCTGTTTTTT
TRBJ1-6,TRBV11-2,.,.,CASSLERGRGEPPLHF,TGTGCCAGCAGCTTAGAGAGGGGACGGGGGGAACCCCCCCTCCACTTT
TRBJ1-2,TRBV5-4,.,.,CASSLVGGGYTF,TGTGCCAGCAGCTTGGTGGGAGGGGGCTACACCTTC
TRBJ1-6,TRBV5-1,few,.,CASSSGLGQGGIGPSNSPLHF,TGCGCCAGCAGCTCGGGGTTAGGGCAGGGAGGGATCGGACCTTCGAATTCACCCCTCCACTTT
TRBJ2-5,TRBV11-3,.,.,CASSLGQGETQYF,TGTGCCAGCAGCTTAGGGCAGGGAGAGACCCAGTACTTC
TRBJ2-5,TRBV5-4,.,.,CASSLGLASETQYF,TGTGCCAGCAGCTTGGGCTTGGCATCGGAGACCCAGTACTTC
TRBJ2-3,TRBV27,.,.,CASSLVRGATTDTQYF,TGTGCCAGCAGTTTAGTTCGGGGGGCCACCACAGATACGCAGTATTTT
TRBJ2-1,TRBV12-3/TRBV12-4,few,.,CASSPEPVGEQFF,TGTGCCAGCAGCCCCGAACCCGTCGGGGAGCAGTTCTTC
TRBJ1-1,TRBV30,.,TRBD1,CASPGQDFEAFF,TGTGCCTCTCCGGGACAGGATTTTGAAGCTTTCTTT
TRBJ1-1,TRBV7-8,.,TRBD1,CASSAARGHGTEAFF,TGTGCCAGCAGCGCAGCCAGGGGGCATGGAACTGAAGCTTTCTTT
TRBJ2-5,TRBV19,.,.,CASSPPGETQYF,TGTGCCAGTAGTCCTCCGGGGGAGACCCAGTACTTC
TRBJ2-1,TRBV9,once,.,CASSVEGNNEQFF,TGTGCCAGCAGCGTAGAGGGGAACAATGAGCAGTTCTTC
TRBJ2-1,TRBV24-1,.,TRBD1,CATSDDREINEQFF,TGTGCCACCAGTGACGACAGGGAAATAAATGAGCAGTTCTTC
TRBJ1-4,TRBV11-1,.,.,CASSFNSITNEKLFF,TGTGCCAGCAGCTTTAACTCCATTACGAATGAAAAACTGTTTTTT
TRBJ1-2,TRBV5-1,.,.,CASSLAGRSGYTF,TGCGCCAGCAGCTTGGCGGGTAGATCCGGCTACACCTTC
TRBJ1-3,TRBV9,.,.,CASSVDSWSSGNTIYF,TGTGCCAGCAGCGTAGATAGCTGGAGCTCTGGAAACACCATATATTTT
TRBJ1-2,TRBV12-3/TRBV12-4,.,.,CASSLGGREGYTF,TGTGCCAGCAGTTTGGGGGGGAGAGAAGGCTACACCTTC
TRBJ1-1,TRBV7-9,.,.,CASSLGVGGLTEAFF,TGTGCCAGCAGCTTAGGGGTTGGAGGGCTCACTGAAGCTTTCTTT
TRBJ1-5,TRBV25-1,.,.,CAIQEANQPQHF,TGTGCCATCCAGGAGGCCAATCAGCCCCAGCATTTT
TRBJ2-7,TRBV27,.,.,CASSHGQSSYEQYF,TGTGCCAGCAGTCACGGACAGAGCTCCTACGAGCAGTACTTC
TRBJ2-7,TRBV6-5,.,.,CASSPTGYYEQYF,TGTGCCAGCAGCCCGACAGGTTACTACGAGCAGTACTTC
TRBJ2-2,TRBV7-2,.,.,CASSLTGLGTGELFF,TGTGCCAGCAGCCTCACAGGGCTGGGCACCGGGGAGCTGTTTTTT
TRBJ2-5,TRBV5-6,.,TRBD1,CASSSQNRGRTETQYF,TGTGCCAGCAGCTCACAAAACAGGGGGCGAACGGAGACCCAGTACTTC
TRBJ1-1,TRBV2,.,TRBD1,CASTLTGVPNTEAFF,TGTGCCAGCACCCTGACAGGGGTACCAAACACTGAAGCTTTCTTT
TRBJ2-1,TRBV27,few,TRBD2,CASCENSGRATREQFF,TGTGCCAGCTGCGAAAACAGCGGGAGGGCCACTCGGGAGCAGTTCTTC
TRBJ2-7,TRBV30,.,TRBD1,CASDRGSGEQYF,TGTGCCTCGGACAGGGGCTCTGGGGAGCAGTACTTC
TRBJ1-2,TRBV5-1,.,.,CASSPGSYGYTF,TGCGCCAGCAGCCCCGGGAGTTATGGCTACACCTTC
TRBJ2-1,TRBV10-3,.,TRBD1,CAISEGTGGLDNEQFF,TGTGCCATCAGTGAGGGGACAGGGGGTTTGGACAATGAGCAGTTCTTC
TRBJ2-2,TRBV10-3,.,TRBD2,CAISDITPASGRLLGSIGELFF,TGTGCCATCAGTGATATTACCCCGGCTAGCGGGAGGCTTCTGGGTAGCATCGGGGAGCTGTTTTTT